The clone carrying this T cell receptor beta chain is a singleton in its sample. The antigen is not known. The entry originates in a study of cytomegalovirus exposure and HLA in healthy donors. Study overall: An analysis done earlier identified approximately 120 million unique TCR beta sequences from approximately 170 million T cells. An early release of data contained tens of millions of unique TCRs, which came from HLA-typed donors. Study-wide points: Most TCR sequences proved rare, with some public TCRs found in many donors. TCR beta V segments were, for the most part, productive about 87% or about 30% of the time in an earlier analysis.

With 1 base removed from V and 2 bases from J, the gap between germline ends came to 5 bases. Germline V gene data show CDR1 as SEHNR and CDR2 as FQNEAQ (reference sequence). The CDR3 is 13 residues long. The PCR had 60 Vbeta and 13 Jbeta primers. TCRdb's copy holds only in-frame clones and misses some; the assay was immunoSEQ multiplex PCR. The sample carries fewer than 110,000 clones, roughly 80% recorded once. The sequencing input was PBMCs. The chain joins TRBV7-9 to TRBJ2-5; no clear D. The clonotype was recovered from a man under 40 in good health and CMV-seronegative. CDR3 amino acids: CASSLVQQETQYF. In DNA, the CDR3 is TGTGCCAGCAGCTTAGTACAGCAAGAGACCCAGTACTTC.